The 19 T cell receptor beta chains below all came from one sample that was sequenced in a study of OX40 agonist ivuxolimab in advanced cancers. Receptors were amplified or captured by the immunoSEQ multiplex PCR assay. Imported from immuneACCESS, the table was reduced by TCRdb to in-frame sequences with V and J called. These copies leave out some clones; in studies compared against another copy, an unresolved V gene accounts for under half, and the cause of the remainder is not known. Across this sample there are over 90,000 clones, with roughly 95% seen only once. The ten biggest clones cover 0.18% of the sample. The sequencing here drew on CD4+ or CD8+ T cells sorted from blood, taken in a trial of the OX40 agonist ivuxolimab. These receptors were obtained from an adult with an advanced solid tumor such as melanoma, head and neck, liver or kidney cancer.

The rearrangement uses TRBV18 and TRBJ1-1; TRBD1 might be the D (6 bases). The V and J ends lost 4 bases and 4 bases respectively, with 13 bases between them. From germline, CDR1 is KGHSH and CDR2 LQKENI. The CDR3 has 14 amino acids. In DNA, the CDR3 is TGTGCCAGCTCACGACCGGAGGGGGGCACTGAAGCTTTCTTT. Translated, it gives CASSRPEGGTEAFF. The entire variable domain, with the rest obtained from reference TRBV18 and TRBJ1-1, is as follows: NAGVMQNPRHLVRRRGQEARLRCSPMKGHSHVYWYRQLPEEGLKFMVYLQKENIIDESGMPKERFSAEFPKEGPSILRIQQVVRGDSAAYFCASSRPEGGTEAFFGQGTRLTVV.

In this sample, this clone turned up a few times. The V and J genes are TRBV27 and TRBJ2-5, with 9 nucleotides matching TRBD1. The trim removed 9 bases at V and 4 bases at J, leaving 6 bases unmatched. Per the germline V gene, CDR1 is MNHEY and CDR2 is SMNVEV (reference sequence). The CDR3 runs to 13 residues. CDR3 in amino acids: CASGDRVAETQYF. DNA for the CDR3: TGTGCCAGTGGGGACAGGGTCGCAGAGACCCAGTACTTC.

This clone has a single count. The chain joins TRBV5-1 to TRBJ2-5, with 9 positions matching TRBD1. The J segment lost 4 bases and the V segment lost 4 bases, leaving 5 bases of the junction unmatched. This CDR3 comprises 14 residues. CDR1 is SGHRS and CDR2 is YFSETQ in the germline V gene. The CDR3 reads CASSPGTGRETQYF. CDR3 bases: TGCGCCAGCAGCCCCGGGACAGGGCGAGAGACCCAGTACTTC.

The chain has TRBV5-4 and TRBJ2-7, with TRBD2 as a possible D gene (6 bases). CDR3 length: 14 residues. Trimming pared 6 bases from V and 7 bases from J, leaving 20 bases between. Looked up from germline, CDR1 is SGHNT and CDR2 is YYREEE (reference sequence). The CDR3 DNA reads as TGTGCCAGCAACCCCGGCGGGGTCCGGGGAGAGCAGTACTTC. It translates to CASNPGGVRGEQYF. The full variable domain, with the rest looked up from reference TRBV5-4 and TRBJ2-7, is ETGVTQSPTHLIKTRGQQVTLRCSSQSGHNTVSWYQQALGQGPQFIFQYYREEENGRGNFPPRFSGLQFPNYSSELNVNALELDDSALYLCASNPGGVRGEQYFGPGTRLTVT.

The chain employs TRBV7-2 and TRBJ2-1; D tentatively fits TRBD1 or TRBD2 (5 bases each). This CDR3 is 12 amino acids long. With 8 bases removed from V and 9 bases from J, the gap between germline ends came to 14 bases. Looked up from germline, CDR1 is SGHTA and CDR2 is FQGNSA. The CDR3 loop is CASVRGRGEQFF. The CDR3 DNA reads TGTGCCAGCGTGAGGGGCCGGGGTGAGCAGTTCTTC.

This sequence joins TRBV10-3 and TRBJ2-2, with D unclear. The V end was cut by 2 bases, the J end by 4 bases, with 8 bases between. The CDR3 length is 14 residues. The germline gives CDR1 ENHRY, CDR2 SYGVKD. The DNA for the CDR3 is TGTGCCATCAGTGAGAGGACCATCACCGGGGAGCTGTTTTTT. This gives the protein CAISERTITGELFF.

V gene TRBV27 combines with J gene TRBJ1-6, with unresolved D. The CDR3 loop spans 17 amino acids. CDR1 MNHEY and CDR2 SMNVEV come from the germline V gene (reference sequence). V was shortened by 5 bases and J by 0 bases, with 14 bases between the two germline ends. CDR3 region: CASSPFGDGSYNSPLHF. CDR3 coding DNA: TGTGCCAGCAGTCCCTTCGGTGACGGCTCCTATAATTCACCCCTCCACTTT.

V gene TRBV7-2 combines with J gene TRBJ2-7; D is undetermined. The CDR3 consists of 12 residues. Germline CDR1 is SGHTA and CDR2 is FQGNSA. The ends were cut back, 5 bases at V and 9 bases at J, with 14 bases in the middle. CDR3 loop: CASSLDLVPQYF. CDR3 sequence (DNA): TGTGCCAGCAGCCTTGACCTCGTTCCGCAGTACTTC. Drawing the rest from reference TRBV7-2 and TRBJ2-7, the complete variable domain is GAGVSQSPSNKVTEKGKDVELRCDPISGHTALYWYRQSLGQGLEFLIYFQGNSAPDKSGLPSDRFSAERTGGSVSTLTIQRTQQEDSAVYLCASSLDLVPQYFGPGTRLTVT.

This chain uses TRBV6-5 with TRBJ1-1; D gene unclear. Trimming cost V 8 bases and J 0 bases, with 7 bases left between them. This CDR3 region has 12 residues. Germline V gives CDR1 MNHEY, CDR2 SVGAGI. The CDR3 coding sequence is TGTGCCAGCCAGGAATTGAACACTGAAGCTTTCTTT. It is translated as CASQELNTEAFF.

The V call is TRBV7-9, the J call TRBJ2-3; either TRBD1 or TRBD2 may fit D (5 bases each). Germline CDR1 is SEHNR and CDR2 is FQNEAQ (reference sequence). The CDR3 sequence is 13 residues long. Trimming left V 5 bases short and J 6 bases short, with 12 bases between. CDR3 in amino acids: CASSPWDGDTQYF. CDR3 nucleotides: TGTGCCAGCAGCCCGTGGGACGGGGATACGCAGTATTTT.

This chain uses TRBV4-3 with TRBJ1-2, with D maybe TRBD1 (6 bases). The V gene's germline CDR1 is LGHNA and CDR2 YSLEER. Trimming cost V 0 bases and J 5 bases, with 13 bases left between them. CDR3 size: 15 residues. The CDR3 loop is CASSQDSGAGYGYTF. For the CDR3, the DNA is TGCGCCAGCAGCCAAGATTCGGGGGCGGGGTATGGCTACACCTTC.

The chain joins TRBV5-4 to TRBJ2-2, with D unresolved. Germline V gene data show CDR1 as SGHNT and CDR2 as YYREEE (reference sequence). Trimming removed 1 base from V and 0 bases from J, with 4 bases in between. CDR3 length: 14 amino acids. DNA for the CDR3: TGTGCCAGCAGCTTGACGGCGAACACCGGGGAGCTGTTTTTT. Amino acid sequence: CASSLTANTGELFF.

This chain joins TRBV5-4 and TRBJ2-1, with D unresolved. The CDR3 length is 13 residues. The germline V and J ends were trimmed by 0 bases and 6 bases, with 7 bases remaining between them. Germline V gives CDR1 SGHNT, CDR2 YYREEE (reference sequence). CDR3 nucleotide sequence: TGTGCCAGCAGCTTGGCCGGAGTCAATGAGCAGTTCTTC. Protein sequence: CASSLAGVNEQFF.

This sequence joins TRBV5-1 and TRBJ2-3, with D unresolved. CDR1 and CDR2 from the germline V gene are SGHRS and YFSETQ. V was pared by 0 bases and J by 0 bases, with 11 bases between. This CDR3 region has 16 residues. As DNA, the CDR3 is TGCGCCAGCAGCTTGGGCGTCCGTGCTAGCACAGATACGCAGTATTTT. Protein product: CASSLGVRASTDTQYF.

The chain recombines TRBV15 with TRBJ2-3; 8 nucleotides agree with TRBD1. Germline assignment: CDR1 LNHNV and CDR2 YYDKDF (reference sequence). V shed 1 base and J 3 bases; nucleotides not matched to a gene: 9. CDR3 length: 17 amino acids. The CDR3 coding sequence is TGTGCCACCAGCAGAGTGTGGACAGGGAGTTTTACAGATACGCAGTATTTT. Its translation is CATSRVWTGSFTDTQYF.

Notes on this clone: Other DNA sequences in this specimen translate into the identical CDR3. This rearrangement joins TRBV11-2 to TRBJ1-5, with D maybe TRBD1 (6 bases). This CDR3 has 13 amino acids. V was cut by 3 bases and J by 4 bases, with 7 bases left in between. Germline CDR1 reads SGHAT; CDR2 reads FQNNGV. The CDR3 spells CASSLDRNQPQHF. As DNA, the CDR3 is TGTGCCAGCAGCTTGGACAGAAATCAGCCCCAGCATTTT.

The chain couples TRBV7-7 to TRBJ2-1; D remains unclear. Trimming cost V 1 base and J 8 bases, with 9 bases left between them. Germline-derived CDR1 and CDR2 are SSHAT and FNYEAQ (reference sequence). The CDR3 consists of 13 residues. CDR3: CASSLDSAYEQFF. In nucleotides, the CDR3 is TGTGCCAGCAGCTTAGATTCCGCCTATGAGCAGTTCTTC. Drawing the rest from reference TRBV7-7 and TRBJ2-1, the complete variable domain is GAGVSQSPRYKVTKRGQDVTLRCDPISSHATLYWYQQALGQGPEFLTYFNYEAQPDKSGLPSDRFSAERPEGSISTLTIQRTEQRDSAMYRCASSLDSAYEQFFGPGTRLTVL.

V is TRBV6-6 and J is TRBJ1-5; D remains unclear. Trimming took off 7 bases at V and 6 bases at J, with 10 bases between the two ends. The V gene's germline CDR1 is MNHNY and CDR2 SVGAGI (reference sequence). CDR3 length equals 12 residues. The CDR3 region has the DNA TGTGCCAGCACCCTAAGTAGTCAGCCCCAGCATTTT. Protein: CASTLSSQPQHF.

The V and J genes are TRBV18 and TRBJ1-1, with TRBD1 matching over 9 bases. CDR3 size: 16 residues. CDR1 and CDR2 from the germline V gene are KGHSH and LQKENI. Trimming took 3 bases from V and 5 from J; bases not matched to a gene: 10. The DNA for the CDR3 is TGTGCCAGCTCACCTGGCAACAGGGGGCCAGGGACTGAAGCTTTCTTT. This translates into CASSPGNRGPGTEAFF.